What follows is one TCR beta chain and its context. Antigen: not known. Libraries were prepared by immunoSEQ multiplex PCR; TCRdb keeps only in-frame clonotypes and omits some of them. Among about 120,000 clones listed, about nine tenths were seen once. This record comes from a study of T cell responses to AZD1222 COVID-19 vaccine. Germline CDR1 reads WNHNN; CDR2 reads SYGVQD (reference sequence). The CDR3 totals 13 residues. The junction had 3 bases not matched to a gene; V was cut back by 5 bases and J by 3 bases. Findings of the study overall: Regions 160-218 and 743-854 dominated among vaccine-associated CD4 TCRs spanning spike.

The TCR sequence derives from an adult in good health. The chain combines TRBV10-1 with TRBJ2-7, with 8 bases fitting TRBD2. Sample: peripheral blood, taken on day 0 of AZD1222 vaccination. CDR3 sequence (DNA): TGCGCCAGCAGTCCCGGGACTAGCTACGAGCAGTACTTC. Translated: CASSPGTSYEQYF.